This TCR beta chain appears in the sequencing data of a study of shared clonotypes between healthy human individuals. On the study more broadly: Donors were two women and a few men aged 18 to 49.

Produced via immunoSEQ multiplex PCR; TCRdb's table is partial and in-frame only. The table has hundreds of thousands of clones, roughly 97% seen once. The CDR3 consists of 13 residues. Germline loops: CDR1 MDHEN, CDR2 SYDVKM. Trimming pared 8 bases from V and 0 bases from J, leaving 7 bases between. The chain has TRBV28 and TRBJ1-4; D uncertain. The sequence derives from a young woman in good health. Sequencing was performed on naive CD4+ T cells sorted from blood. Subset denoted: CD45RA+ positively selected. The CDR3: CASATTTNEKLFF. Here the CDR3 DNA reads TGTGCCAGCGCGACAACAACTAATGAAAAACTGTTTTTT. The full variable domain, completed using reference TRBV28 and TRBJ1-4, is DVKVTQSSRYLVKRTGEKVFLECVQDMDHENMFWYRQDPGLGLRLIYFSYDVKMKEKGDIPEGYSVSREKKERFSLILESASTNQTSMYLCASATTTNEKLFFGSGTQLSVL.